The rows below give T cell receptor beta chains drawn from one sample of a study of cytomegalovirus exposure and HLA in healthy donors. Sequenced by immunoSEQ multiplex PCR; TCRdb stores in-frame clones only, minus some. Its table lists 150,000 to 200,000 clones. Source material: PBMCs. Receptors were obtained from a boy aged 5-17 years in good health and CMV-seronegative. Each CDR3 is given with its conserved first and last residue.

j_call,v_call,cdr3_aa
TRBJ2-5,TRBV5-8,CASSKEPWTQYF
TRBJ1-4,TRBV7-9,CASSPGISSIEKLFF
TRBJ1-1,TRBV29-1,CSVEEGGTEAFF
TRBJ1-2,TRBV5-1,CASSWGQGDTYGYTF
TRBJ2-7,TRBV13,CASSLGQGEWEQYF
TRBJ1-5,TRBV19,CASRRLDRGRGNQPQHF
TRBJ2-7,TRBV5-4,CASSLYSVGGHEQYF
TRBJ2-2,TRBV5-8,CASSSRGLAGLHGELFF
TRBJ2-2,TRBV2,CASGGRDRMVTGELFF
TRBJ2-5,TRBV5-1,CASSLALQGGTETQYF
TRBJ1-1,TRBV9,CASSVAENTEAFF
TRBJ2-1,TRBV30,CAWTRGGRTYNEQFF
TRBJ1-1,TRBV7-6,CASSQLQGAADTEAFF
TRBJ2-5,TRBV30,CAWSVLPQETQYF
TRBJ1-5,TRBV7-8,CASSVGDIFSNQPQHF
TRBJ1-1,TRBV19,CASSPNTGYNTEAFF
TRBJ2-7,TRBV5-6,CASKRSGGTSGEQYF
TRBJ1-4,TRBV5-1,CASSLTGTGDEKLFF
TRBJ2-3,TRBV10-1,CASSEYLAGEVRADTQYF
TRBJ1-5,TRBV5-8,CASSPGRTRQPQHF
TRBJ2-1,TRBV28,CASRGNKAWYNEQFF
TRBJ2-7,TRBV7-9,CASTPGWDRGSYEQYF
TRBJ2-7,TRBV10-3,CAITEKVRGNEQYF
TRBJ2-7,TRBV6-4,CASSDKLVHRGYEQYF
TRBJ2-2,TRBV11-1,CASSRKRETGELFF
TRBJ1-1,TRBV7-2,CASSVQGQRTEAFF
TRBJ2-7,TRBV9,CASSLGLAYEQYF
TRBJ1-6,TRBV30,CAWSARDRVYYSPLHF
TRBJ1-1,TRBV5-1,CASSWGVNTEAFF
TRBJ2-3,TRBV28,CASRVGTDTQYF
TRBJ1-2,TRBV30,CALAGSGIYGYTF
TRBJ2-7,TRBV6-6,CASSSSGGHSYEQYF
TRBJ2-7,TRBV30,CAWSPTVRSPVEQYF
TRBJ2-3,TRBV9,CASSVATTSGGAGTQYF
TRBJ1-1,TRBV14,CASSQVMNTEAFF
TRBJ1-3,TRBV9,CASSVAGSGNTIYF
TRBJ2-7,TRBV6-5,CASTQTGGIYEQYF
TRBJ2-7,TRBV28,CASSGAGPYEQYF
TRBJ1-1,TRBV7-3,CASSFQVNTEAFF
TRBJ2-5,TRBV7-2,CASSFGSGTEETQYF
TRBJ2-3,TRBV5-4,CASSGRTSGTDTQYF
TRBJ2-5,TRBV27,CASSLEGRLETQYF
TRBJ1-4,TRBV7-2,CASSSGRGVHNEKLFF
TRBJ2-7,TRBV19,CASSMSLSAYEQYF
TRBJ1-2,TRBV25-1,CASTTGNYGYTF
TRBJ1-4,TRBV9,CASSDGGREMTNEKLFF
TRBJ1-5,TRBV18,CASSGLPNQPQHF
TRBJ1-1,TRBV18,CASSPQKGAPTEAFF
TRBJ1-4,TRBV5-1,CASSLEVIGANEKLFF
TRBJ1-2,TRBV7-6,CASSLGQEGGYTF
TRBJ2-7,TRBV27,CASSPTRTSGVYEQYF
TRBJ1-1,TRBV7-2,CASSFGGNTEAFF
TRBJ2-7,TRBV2,CASSEGGAYEQYF
TRBJ1-2,TRBV27,CASGDREGYGYTF
TRBJ2-2,TRBV14,CASRGRRGNTGELFF
TRBJ2-1,TRBV19,CASSSSGGEQFF